Below, 16 T cell receptor beta chains from the same sample are listed, as sequenced in a study of monozygotic twins with inflammatory bowel disease. One entry per CDR3 protein, without DNA, is what TCRdb gives after re-calling the 5' RACE reads. This sample's clone table lists 150,000 or so distinct CDR3 sequences. The specimen sequenced was blood. The source is a human donor with ulcerative colitis or Crohn's disease, or a healthy co-twin of an affected twin (not recorded which).

The chain combines TRBV5-1 with TRBJ2-2; TCRdb indicates TRBD1, and absent DNA this call remains unverified. Germline V gene lookup returns CDR1 SGHRS and CDR2 YFSETQ. The CDR3 spans 17 residues. The CDR3 sequence: CASSLDTGTGNTGELFF.

The CDR3 spells CASLQGNGYTF. V and J are TRBV19 and TRBJ1-2; TCRdb proposes TRBD1, but this gene call is untestable without DNA. The CDR3 totals 11 residues. Germline-derived CDR1 and CDR2 are LNHDA and SQIVND (reference sequence).

The chain employs TRBV19 and TRBJ1-5; TCRdb's D call of TRBD1 is untestable without DNA. CDR1 and CDR2 (germline): LNHDA, SQIVND (reference sequence). The CDR3 is 14 amino acids. CDR3 loop: CASSILRGGQPQHF.

The chain carries TRBV9 and TRBJ2-1; TCRdb picks TRBD2, but there is no DNA to check that call. Per germline, CDR1 SGDLS and CDR2 YYNGEE. CDR3 length equals 17 residues. The CDR3 protein is CASSVVEQLPTRGEQFF. The full variable domain, rest sourced from reference TRBV9 and TRBJ2-1, is DSGVTQTPKHLITATGQRVTLRCSPRSGDLSVYWYQQSLDQGLQFLIQYYNGEERAKGNILERFSAQQFPDLHSELNLSSLELGDSALYFCASSVVEQLPTRGEQFFGPGTRLTVL.

The chain links TRBV10-3 to TRBJ1-1; checking the TCRdb D call of TRBD1 is not possible without DNA. The CDR3 loop spans 13 amino acids. Germline V gives CDR1 ENHRY, CDR2 SYGVKD. This chain's CDR3 is CAISELGDTEAFF.

V and J are TRBV5-4 and TRBJ2-3; TCRdb calls TRBD2, which cannot be checked without DNA. There are 15 residues in the CDR3. Germline V gene sequence: CDR1 SGHNT, CDR2 YYREEE (reference sequence). This CDR3 is CASSLLGRAKDTQYF.

The chain employs TRBV10-3 and TRBJ2-3; there is no DNA to check the TCRdb D call of TRBD1. The CDR3 is 13 amino acids. In germline, CDR1 is ENHRY, CDR2 SYGVKD. The CDR3 region is CAISVGATDTQYF.

V and J are TRBV6-1 and TRBJ1-6; TCRdb indicates TRBD1, and absent DNA this call remains unverified. Germline assignment: CDR1 MNHNS and CDR2 SASEGT. The CDR3 length is 15 residues. The CDR3: CATTGARGNNSPLHF.

The chain joins TRBV7-6 to TRBJ2-1; TCRdb designates TRBD2, a call that cannot be tested without DNA. This CDR3 has 15 residues. In germline, CDR1 is SGHVS, CDR2 FNYEAQ. The CDR3 protein is CASSLRAGEVNEQFF.

The rearrangement joins TRBV20-1 to TRBJ2-7; TCRdb's assignment of TRBD2 cannot be checked, as there is no DNA. The CDR3 spans 15 residues. CDR1 DFQATT and CDR2 SNEGSKA come from the germline V gene (reference sequence). This CDR3 is CSARPSRSPNYEQYF.

The chain links TRBV24-1 to TRBJ2-3; TCRdb's assignment of TRBD2 cannot be checked, as there is no DNA. The CDR3 covers 13 residues. Germline V lookup: CDR1 KGHDR, CDR2 SFDVKD. The chain's CDR3 is CATDSGGTDTQYF.

This sequence joins TRBV29-1 and TRBJ2-1. CDR3 length equals 13 residues. The germline CDR1 and CDR2 sequences are SQVTM and ANQGSEA. The CDR3 sequence is CSVAQQWHNEQFF.

The chain uses TRBV4-1 and TRBJ2-7; the D call from TCRdb, TRBD2, cannot be confirmed without DNA. The germline V gene has CDR1 MGHRA and CDR2 YSYEKL. The CDR3 is 14 residues long. The CDR3 here is CASSLIASGIEQYF.

V is TRBV5-4 and J is TRBJ1-1; TCRdb lists TRBD1, though no DNA is available to test this call. CDR1 and CDR2 from the germline V gene are SGHNT and YYREEE (reference sequence). The CDR3 has 17 amino acids. CDR3: CASSLEQGNVPGTEAFF.

The V gene is TRBV12-3 or TRBV12-4, the J gene TRBJ1-6; TCRdb returns TRBD1, unconfirmable since there is no DNA. The CDR3 has 14 amino acids. The chain's CDR3 is CASSADRGNSPLHF.

The chain combines TRBV27 with TRBJ2-2; TCRdb selects TRBD2, and the lack of DNA leaves this call unchecked. The V gene's germline CDR1 is MNHEY and CDR2 SMNVEV (reference sequence). This CDR3 region has 15 residues. The CDR3 region is CASTSGAGRAGELFF.